This T cell receptor beta chain was sequenced during a study of T cells expressing NK-cell markers. Turning to the study itself: The authors derived TCR beta repertoires from sorted CD3+CD56+NKG2C+, CD3+CD56+NKG2C- and CD3+CD56-NKG2C+ T cells. Seven donors tested HCMV-seropositive and one tested seronegative among the eight sequenced.

Regarding the study as a whole: NKG2C+ dominant clonotype frequencies in a handful of donors were roughly 1.0-8% of CD8+ T cells.

The germline gives CDR1 SGHNT, CDR2 YYREEE (reference sequence). The length of the CDR3 is 14 residues. Template switching by 5'RACE with UMIs generated the TCR beta cDNA. TCRdb reprocessed the 5' RACE reads, with one entry per CDR3 protein and no DNA. Its clone listing holds 250,000 to 300,000 distinct CDR3 sequences. In regard to this clonotype: Its cognate antigen is unknown.

V gene TRBV5-4 combines with J gene TRBJ2-5. Sequencing was performed on blood T cells: a sorted CD56 or NKG2C T cell subset, CD4+ or CD8+ T cells, or bulk PBMC T cells (not recorded which). The source of this sequence is a man younger than 35 in good health. The CDR3 loop is CASSLAMRRETQYF. The whole variable domain, remainder taken from reference TRBV5-4 and TRBJ2-5, is ETGVTQSPTHLIKTRGQQVTLRCSSQSGHNTVSWYQQALGQGPQFIFQYYREEENGRGNFPPRFSGLQFPNYSSELNVNALELDDSALYLCASSLAMRRETQYFGPGTRLLVL.